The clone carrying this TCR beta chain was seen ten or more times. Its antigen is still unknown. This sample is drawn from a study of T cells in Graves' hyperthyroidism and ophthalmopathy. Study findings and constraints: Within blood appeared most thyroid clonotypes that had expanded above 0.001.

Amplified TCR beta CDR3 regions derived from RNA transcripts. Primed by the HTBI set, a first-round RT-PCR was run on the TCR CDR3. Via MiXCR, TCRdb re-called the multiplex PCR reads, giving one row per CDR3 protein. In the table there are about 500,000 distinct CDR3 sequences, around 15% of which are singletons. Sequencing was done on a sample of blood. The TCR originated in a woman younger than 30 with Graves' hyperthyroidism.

Here the CDR3 DNA reads TGCAGTGCTAGAGAACAGACTAGCGATCCCTACGAGCAGTACTTC. Amino acid sequence: CSAREQTSDPYEQYF. The chain joins TRBV20-1 to TRBJ2-7, with 8 bases identical to TRBD2. The CDR3 has 15 amino acids. The V gene end was trimmed by 0 bases and the J gene end by 2 bases; junction bases not matched to a gene: 6. CDR1 is DFQATT and CDR2 is SNEGSKA in the germline V gene (reference sequence).